A single sample gave rise to the 7 T cell receptor beta chains below, sequenced in a study of identical twins. TCRdb redid the calling of the 5' RACE reads with MiXCR, one entry per CDR3 protein. In the table there are some 1,700,000 distinct CDR3 sequences, 32% of which are singletons. The source material was cord blood. These receptors originate from a newborn girl in good health.

This clonotype was counted a few times. The genes are TRBV12-3 or TRBV12-4 and TRBJ1-6, with D perhaps TRBD1 (5 bases). The CDR3 consists of 15 residues. The ends were cut back, 6 bases at V and 6 bases at J, with 15 bases in the middle. In DNA form, the CDR3 reads TGTGCCAGCAGATTCGGGACGGTGCTTAATTCACCCCTCCACTTT. Its protein product is CASRFGTVLNSPLHF.

The sample holds a few counts of this clonotype. This chain connects TRBV9 to TRBJ1-2; D ambiguous. The CDR3 extends over 15 amino acids. Looked up from germline, CDR1 is SGDLS and CDR2 is YYNGEE. V shed 0 bases and J shed 4 bases, with 13 bases lying between them. CDR3 nucleotide sequence: TGTGCCAGCAGCGTAGGGCAGGCCCTCCTCTATGGCTACACCTTC. It yields the protein CASSVGQALLYGYTF. The full variable domain, in which reference TRBV9 and TRBJ1-2 provide the parts outside the CDR3, is DSGVTQTPKHLITATGQRVTLRCSPRSGDLSVYWYQQSLDQGLQFLIQYYNGEERAKGNILERFSAQQFPDLHSELNLSSLELGDSALYFCASSVGQALLYGYTFGSGTRLTVV.

This clonotype has a handful of counts. Compared with germline, one end of the junction differs, possibly owing to a read error. This sequence joins TRBV5-1 and TRBJ2-1; TRBD2 matches at 7 bases. The tail of the sequence fits TRBJ2-7 better, so the J call may be wrong. Looked up from germline, CDR1 is SGHRS and CDR2 is YFSETQ. The CDR3 has 14 amino acids. Here the CDR3 reads CASSLASGYNEQYF. The CDR3 DNA is TGTGCCAGCAGTTTAGCTAGCGGCTACAATGAGCAGTACTTC.

A few counts support this clonotype. Sequence at one end of the junction differs from germline and may be a read error. The genes are TRBV7-2 and TRBJ1-2; 10 bases line up with TRBD1. Germline CDR1 and CDR2: SGHTA and FQGNSA. CDR3 size: 15 residues. CDR3 sequence reads: CASSQTGGIGYGYTF. The DNA of the CDR3 is TGCGCCAGCAGCCAGACAGGGGGCATTGGCTATGGCTACACCTTC. Combining the CDR3 with reference TRBV7-2 and TRBJ1-2 gives the whole variable domain GAGVSQSPSNKVTEKGKDVELRCDPISGHTALYWYRQSLGQGLEFLIYFQGNSAPDKSGLPSDRFSAERTGGSVSTLTIQRTQQEDSAVYLCASSQTGGIGYGYTFGSGTRLTVV.

Only a few counts were recorded for this clonotype. The chain joins TRBV28 to TRBJ1-5; D not resolved. This CDR3 spans 14 amino acids. In germline, CDR1 is MDHEN, CDR2 SYDVKM. Trimming stripped 3 bases from V and 2 bases from J, with 8 bases between. The CDR3 DNA reads as TGTGCCAGCAGTTTTCAGAGTCGCAATCAGCCCCAGCATTTT. Amino acids: CASSFQSRNQPQHF.

This clonotype was seen more than once but under ten times. The chain uses TRBV15 and TRBJ1-2; D unclear. This CDR3 comprises 14 residues. V was shortened by 0 bases and J by 2 bases, with 7 bases between the two germline ends. Germline CDR1 LNHNV, CDR2 YYDKDF (reference sequence). In DNA form, the CDR3 reads TGTGCCACCAGCAGAGATCGTGTGAACTATGGCTACACCTTC. The encoded protein is CATSRDRVNYGYTF. Combining the CDR3 with reference TRBV15 and TRBJ1-2 gives the whole variable domain DAMVIQNPRYQVTQFGKPVTLSCSQTLNHNVMYWYQQKSSQAPKLLFHYYDKDFNNEADTPDNFQSRRPNTSFCFLDIRSPGLGDTAMYLCATSRDRVNYGYTFGSGTRLTVV.

In its sample, this clonotype was seen a few times. This chain uses TRBV25-1 with TRBJ2-1; 7 nucleotides line up with TRBD2. Germline V lookup: CDR1 MGHDK, CDR2 SYGVNS. The CDR3 extends over 14 amino acids. Unmatched junction bases numbered 8, after V lost 6 bases and J lost 6 bases. The chain's CDR3 is CASRNTGGPNEQFF. In DNA, the CDR3 is TGTGCCAGCAGGAATACGGGGGGACCCAATGAGCAGTTCTTC.